Given below is one TCR beta chain in context. The antigen is unknown. These data belong to a study of identifying expanded T cells in peripheral blood. Overall study findings and caveats: Clone count variance between two-week samples rose with total template count. Over around two and four weeks, about 15 and 19 clones changed, versus roughly 1.2 between replicates.

The CDR3 extends over 15 amino acids. CDR1 is ENHRY, CDR2 SYGVKD, per germline. V dropped 7 bases and J dropped 0 bases, with 14 bases sitting between them. Profiling relied on immunoSEQ multiplex PCR, and the TCRdb table lists in-frame clones only, not all of them. There are around 84,000 clones in the sample; roughly 90% occur only once, and less than 9.5% lies in the top ten. The specimen sequenced was blood. The chain employs TRBV10-3 and TRBJ2-3; D ambiguous. The TCR was taken from a person between 18 and 69 years old in good health. CDR3 sequence: CAIKSARASTDTQYF. DNA for the CDR3: TGTGCCATCAAGTCGGCACGTGCTAGCACAGATACGCAGTATTTT.